The rows below give T cell receptor beta chains drawn from one sample of a study of cytomegalovirus exposure and HLA in healthy donors. Some clones are missing from TCRdb's copy, which holds only in-frame ones; the method was immunoSEQ multiplex PCR. The profile covers 200,000 to 250,000 clones, with 60% to 80% appearing a single time and 1.8% taken by the ten largest. Sequences were obtained from PBMCs. Source of these receptors: a woman aged 25 to 39 in good health and CMV-seronegative. The CDR3 runs from the conserved cysteine through the conserved F or W. D genes are given only for firm matches. Size tells how often a clone was seen (once, few, many) or the class of an expanded clone, and some rows leave it out.

V	length	J	size	D	CDR3	DNA
TRBV6-5	16	TRBJ2-2	NA	NA	CASSYSDSVNTGELFF	TGTGCCAGCAGTTACAGTGACAGCGTCAACACCGGGGAGCTGTTTTTT
TRBV14	15	TRBJ2-3	NA	TRBD1	CASSQYRGMADTQYF	TGTGCCAGCAGCCAATACAGGGGAATGGCAGATACGCAGTATTTT
TRBV5-5	14	TRBJ2-3	NA	NA	CASSFGDITDTQYF	TGTGCCAGCAGCTTTGGGGACATCACAGATACGCAGTATTTT
TRBV2	13	TRBJ1-5	NA	TRBD1	CASSPGQYQPQHF	TGTGCCAGCAGTCCGGGACAGTATCAGCCCCAGCATTTT
TRBV27	16	TRBJ1-6	NA	NA	CASSFEWQGKRSPLHF	TGTGCCAGCAGTTTCGAATGGCAGGGCAAGCGCTCACCCCTCCACTTT
TRBV6-5	13	TRBJ1-2	NA	NA	CASSERSRAGYTF	TGTGCCAGCAGTGAAAGGAGCAGGGCTGGCTACACCTTC
TRBV7-3	16	TRBJ1-2	once	TRBD1	CASSLGGKWGTGSYTF	TGTGCCAGCAGCTTAGGGGGAAAATGGGGGACAGGAAGCTACACCTTC
TRBV28	13	TRBJ2-7	NA	TRBD1	CATLLDRGKRQYF	TGTGCCACCCTACTGGACAGGGGAAAGCGGCAGTACTTC
TRBV7-8	15	TRBJ2-7	NA	NA	CASSLGFGSGAEQYF	TGTGCCAGCAGCTTAGGGTTCGGCTCGGGTGCCGAGCAGTACTTC
TRBV13	16	TRBJ2-3	few	NA	CASSWGDLASTDTQYF	TGTGCCAGCAGCTGGGGGGACCTTGCTAGCACAGATACGCAGTATTTT
TRBV19	16	TRBJ1-4	NA	TRBD1	CASSLPGGQQNEKLFF	TGTGCCAGTAGTCTACCTGGGGGACAGCAAAATGAAAAACTGTTTTTT
TRBV25-1	18	TRBJ2-5	NA	NA	CASSEWQERIQGTWGQYF	TGTGCCAGCAGTGAATGGCAAGAGAGAATACAGGGTACATGGGGACAGTACTTC
TRBV7-9	12	TRBJ2-7	NA	NA	CSSRAGSYEQYF	TGTTCCAGCAGAGCAGGATCCTACGAGCAGTACTTC
TRBV9	18	TRBJ1-6	NA	NA	CASSVEDSPSSYNSPLHF	TGTGCCAGCAGCGTAGAGGACAGCCCGAGCTCCTATAATTCACCCCTCCACTTT
TRBV5-6	15	TRBJ1-2	NA	TRBD1	CASSGDRGANYGYTF	TGTGCCAGCAGCGGGGACAGGGGGGCTAACTATGGCTACACCTTC
TRBV5-1	15	TRBJ2-1	once	TRBD2	CASSLTSGGGYEQFF	TGCGCCAGCAGCTTGACTAGCGGAGGGGGGTATGAGCAGTTCTTC
TRBV21-1	18	TRBJ2-7	NA	NA	CASSKVNPPPGEADEQYF	TGTGCCAGCAGCAAAGTTAACCCCCCCCCTGGAGAAGCGGACGAGCAGTACTTC
TRBV6-1	13	TRBJ1-6	NA	TRBD1	CASAGQGGSPLHF	TGTGCCAGCGCGGGACAGGGAGGTTCACCCCTCCACTTT
TRBV18	14	TRBJ2-7	NA	TRBD2	CASSLAGGPREQYF	TGTGCCAGCTCCCTAGCGGGAGGGCCGCGAGAGCAGTACTTC
TRBV2	14	TRBJ1-1	NA	TRBD1	CASRKQGTNTEAFF	TGTGCCAGCAGGAAACAGGGGACGAACACTGAAGCTTTCTTT
TRBV7-9	16	TRBJ1-5	NA	TRBD1	CASSLTGSFGNQPQHF	TGTGCCAGCAGCTTGACAGGGTCATTTGGCAATCAGCCCCAGCATTTT
TRBV7-9	16	TRBJ2-1	NA	TRBD2	CASSPQGGRAYNEQFF	TGTGCCAGCAGCCCCCAGGGAGGGAGGGCCTACAATGAGCAGTTCTTC
TRBV29-1	15	TRBJ2-7	NA	TRBD1	CSARRGWDRAYEQYF	TGCAGCGCCCGAAGAGGGTGGGACAGGGCCTACGAGCAGTACTTC
TRBV14	17	TRBJ2-3	NA	TRBD1	CDSSQERGRGNTDTQYF	TGTGACAGCAGCCAAGAGAGGGGCAGGGGGAACACAGATACGCAGTATTTT
TRBV11-2	14	TRBJ2-7	NA	TRBD2	CASSLTGLVVEQYF	TGTGCCAGCAGCCTAACGGGACTAGTCGTCGAGCAGTACTTC
TRBV19	15	TRBJ1-1	NA	NA	CASSDRGGENTEAFF	TGTGCCAGTAGTGACCGGGGGGGCGAGAACACTGAAGCTTTCTTT
TRBV11-3	16	TRBJ2-5	NA	TRBD1	CASSPGAGQGWETQYF	TGTGCCAGCAGCCCAGGGGCGGGACAGGGCTGGGAGACCCAGTACTTC
TRBV28	15	TRBJ2-3	NA	NA	CASSAGTASTDTQYF	TGTGCCAGCAGTGCGGGGACAGCTAGCACAGATACGCAGTATTTT
TRBV9	15	TRBJ2-1	NA	TRBD1	CASSVGDRDYNEQFF	TGTGCCAGCAGCGTAGGGGACAGGGACTACAATGAGCAGTTCTTC
TRBV6-6	16	TRBJ2-6	NA	TRBD1	CASSSRQGSGANVLTF	TGTGCCAGCAGTTCCCGACAGGGGTCTGGGGCCAACGTCCTGACTTTC
TRBV18	14	TRBJ1-6	few	NA	CASSPFRENSPLHF	TGTGCCAGCTCACCTTTCAGGGAAAATTCACCCCTCCACTTT
TRBV19	16	TRBJ2-3	NA	TRBD2	CASAPPSGRSTDTQYF	TGTGCCAGTGCCCCCCCTAGCGGGAGGAGCACAGATACGCAGTATTTT
TRBV18	15	TRBJ1-1	NA	NA	CASSLSYRENTEAFF	TGTGCCAGCTCATTATCCTACAGGGAGAACACTGAAGCTTTCTTT
TRBV9	16	TRBJ2-5	NA	TRBD1	CASSGTRDRGGETQYF	TGTGCCAGCAGCGGAACCCGGGACAGGGGAGGGGAGACCCAGTACTTC
TRBV7-2	15	TRBJ1-2	NA	TRBD1	CASSLGDSKYYGYTF	TGTGCCAGCAGCCTAGGGGACAGCAAATACTATGGCTACACCTTC
TRBV6-5	13	TRBJ1-1	NA	NA	CAGSYPGGTEAFF	TGTGCCGGCAGTTACCCGGGTGGCACTGAAGCTTTCTTT
TRBV11-2	18	TRBJ2-6	NA	NA	CANSLVGRGNAGANVLTF	TGTGCCAACAGCTTAGTGGGCAGGGGAAATGCTGGGGCCAACGTCCTGACTTTC
TRBV6-1	11	TRBJ2-5	NA	NA	CASSAKETQYF	TGTGCCAGCAGTGCAAAAGAGACCCAGTACTTC
TRBV7-3	17	TRBJ1-1	NA	TRBD1	CASSEYARQGPNTEAFF	TGTGCCAGCAGCGAATACGCACGACAGGGACCGAACACTGAAGCTTTCTTT
TRBV11-2	17	TRBJ2-7	once	TRBD2	CDSSLDLGASGGGVQYF	TGTGACAGCAGCTTAGATCTTGGGGCTAGCGGGGGTGGTGTGCAGTACTTC
TRBV13	16	TRBJ1-2	NA	TRBD1	CASSSGTVRANYGYTF	TGTGCCAGCAGCTCCGGGACAGTGAGAGCTAACTATGGCTACACCTTC
TRBV30	14	TRBJ2-7	NA	TRBD2	CAWSARGTSGEQYF	TGTGCCTGGAGTGCCCGAGGGACTAGCGGGGAGCAGTACTTC
TRBV7-9	18	TRBJ2-6	NA	TRBD1	CAISHHRGPSSGANVLTF	TGTGCCATCAGCCATCACAGGGGGCCTAGCTCTGGGGCCAACGTCCTGACTTTC
TRBV5-6	14	TRBJ1-1	NA	NA	CASSFQGRDTEAFF	TGTGCCAGCAGCTTTCAGGGTAGGGACACTGAAGCTTTCTTT